Listed below are T cell receptor beta chains from one sample, sequenced in a study of Ad26.COV2.S vaccination and SARS-CoV-2 variants. Assay used: immunoSEQ multiplex PCR; TCRdb lists only in-frame clones, some missing. Of 400,000 to 450,000 clones listed, roughly 91% are singletons. The source was peripheral blood, collected in a trial of Ad26.COV2.S vaccine versus placebo. The receptors originated from a person aged 18 to 65 who received the Ad26.COV2.S COVID-19 vaccine or a placebo. The CDR3 runs from the conserved cysteine through the conserved F or W. A D gene is named only where the DNA matches it firmly. The size field is filled for only some rows; it gives once, few, many or a size class.

>TRBJ2-2|TRBV7-3|-|-
CASSLTGAGELFF
TGTGCCAGCAGCTTAACGGGAGCCGGGGAGCTGTTTTTT
>TRBJ1-5|TRBV12-3/TRBV12-4|-|-
CASSPDGNQPQHF
TGTGCCAGCAGTCCGGACGGCAATCAGCCCCAGCATTTT
>TRBJ2-3|TRBV19|TRBD2|-
CASSMDLAGVTDTQYF
TGTGCCAGTAGTATGGACCTAGCGGGAGTCACAGATACGCAGTATTTT
>TRBJ2-7|TRBV6-6|-|-
CASSYSDSTFEQYF
TGTGCCAGCAGTTACTCCGACAGTACCTTCGAGCAGTACTTC
>TRBJ1-6|TRBV28|TRBD1|once
CASNPAGTGSSPLHF
TGTGCCAGCAATCCAGCCGGGACAGGGTCGTCACCCCTCCACTTT
>TRBJ1-5|TRBV19|TRBD1|few
CASSIRDSYSNQPQHF
TGTGCCAGTAGTATAAGGGACAGCTATAGCAATCAGCCCCAGCATTTT
>TRBJ1-1|TRBV18|-|-
CASSPAGPMNTEAFF
TGTGCCAGCTCACCGGCCGGGCCTATGAACACTGAAGCTTTCTTT
>TRBJ2-7|TRBV14|-|-
CASSQELVGRGSSYEQYF
TGTGCCAGCAGCCAAGAGTTGGTCGGGCGGGGAAGTTCCTACGAGCAGTACTTC
>TRBJ2-2|TRBV10-3|-|once
CAISQSGTGNTGELFF
TGTGCCATCAGTCAGTCCGGGACGGGTAACACCGGGGAGCTGTTTTTT
>TRBJ2-1|TRBV7-2|-|-
CASSLSGHNEQFF
TGTGCCAGCAGCTTATCGGGCCACAATGAGCAGTTCTTC
>TRBJ2-3|TRBV28|TRBD2|-
CASSLPGGSNTQYF
TGTGCCAGCAGTTTACCGGGAGGATCAAATACGCAGTATTTT
>TRBJ1-1|TRBV6-5|TRBD1|-
CASKTGATSEAFF
TGTGCCAGCAAGACAGGGGCGACTTCTGAAGCTTTCTTT
>TRBJ2-1|TRBV7-9|TRBD1|-
CASSRQTGFEQFF
TGTGCCAGCAGCCGACAGACAGGGTTTGAGCAGTTCTTC
>TRBJ1-5|TRBV19|-|-
CASMGNHRDQPQHF
TGTGCCAGTATGGGTAATCACCGGGATCAGCCCCAGCATTTT
>TRBJ1-3|TRBV28|-|-
CASRLRQVPGNTIYF
TGTGCCAGCAGACTAAGACAGGTCCCTGGAAACACCATATATTTT
>TRBJ1-4|TRBV19|-|-
CASIRYHGSNEKLFF
TGTGCCAGTATTCGGTATCACGGCAGTAATGAAAAACTGTTTTTT
>TRBJ2-2|TRBV10-3|TRBD1|-
CAKGTGNTGELFF
TGTGCCAAAGGGACAGGGAACACCGGGGAGCTGTTTTTT
>TRBJ1-3|TRBV10-3|-|-
CAISESGNSGNTIYF
TGTGCCATCAGTGAGTCCGGGAACTCTGGAAACACCATATATTTT
>TRBJ2-1|TRBV29-1|-|-
CSVGNTSFNEQFF
TGCAGCGTTGGCAATACTAGCTTCAATGAGCAGTTCTTC
>TRBJ1-4|TRBV27|TRBD1|-
CASSSRTGRNEKLFF
TGTGCCAGCAGCTCTCGGACAGGGAGGAATGAAAAACTGTTTTTT
>TRBJ2-2|TRBV28|-|-
CASRGLANGELFF
TGTGCCAGCAGAGGGCTAGCCAACGGGGAGCTGTTTTTT
>TRBJ2-2|TRBV3-1/TRBV3-2|-|-
CASSLISSNTGELFF
TGTGCCAGCAGCCTAATATCTTCGAACACCGGGGAGCTGTTTTTT
>TRBJ2-7|TRBV9|-|-
CASSAQPPGLPPYEQYF
TGTGCCAGCAGCGCCCAACCCCCGGGACTTCCCCCCTACGAGCAGTACTTC
>TRBJ1-5|TRBV9|-|-
CASSVEGSSQPQHF
TGTGCCAGCAGCGTAGAAGGTTCTAGTCAGCCCCAGCATTTT
>TRBJ2-7|TRBV7-9|TRBD1|-
CASSRTTGTGGDEQYF
TGTGCCAGCAGCCGAACTACCGGGACAGGGGGCGACGAGCAGTACTTC
>TRBJ2-3|TRBV7-2|TRBD2|-
CASSLGTSGGQDTQYF
TGTGCCAGCAGCTTAGGGACTAGCGGGGGACAAGATACGCAGTATTTT
>TRBJ2-4|TRBV12-2|-|-
CASRLARLAGQAGNIQYF
TGTGCAAGTCGCTTAGCCCGGCTAGCGGGACAGGCAGGGAACATTCAGTACTTC
>TRBJ2-7|TRBV7-2|-|-
CASSLFQGRPYEQYF
TGTGCCAGCAGCTTGTTCCAGGGGAGACCGTACGAGCAGTACTTC
>TRBJ2-2|TRBV7-2|-|-
CASSSRGAGELFF
TGTGCCAGCAGCTCCAGGGGCGCCGGGGAGCTGTTTTTT
>TRBJ2-1|TRBV10-3|-|-
CAISDRSGLYNEQFF
TGTGCCATCAGTGACCGAAGCGGACTATACAATGAGCAGTTCTTC
>TRBJ1-2|TRBV9|-|-
CASSPRQNDYGYTF
TGTGCCAGCAGCCCCCGGCAAAACGACTATGGCTACACCTTC
>TRBJ2-1|TRBV4-1|TRBD2|-
CASSQERTSGRSEQFF
TGCGCCAGCAGCCAAGAGAGGACTAGCGGGAGATCTGAGCAGTTCTTC